This T cell receptor (beta chain) emerged from a study of shared clonotypes between healthy human individuals. Study details: Donors were a couple of women and a few men aged 18 to 49. Study findings and constraints: Larger estimated richness was generally seen in naive subsets than in memory subsets. Among donors, clonotype sharing was expected to be affected by sequencing depth.

In regard to this clone: Its specificity is not known.

Trimming took 7 bases from V and 4 from J, leaving 19 bases between them. The germline gives CDR1 SNHLY, CDR2 FYNNEI. This CDR3 has 15 residues. All of the donors resided in Nashville, Tennessee, and each was a Caucasian adult. Some clones are missing from TCRdb's copy, which holds only in-frame ones; the method was immunoSEQ multiplex PCR. The sample holds hundreds of thousands of clones, 73% seen once. The source material was memory CD4+ T cells sorted from blood. Indicated subset: CD45RA-negative fraction. This sequence joins TRBV2 and TRBJ1-1; tentatively, D is TRBD1 (5 bases). The receptor was isolated from a woman aged 25 to 39 in good health. DNA of the CDR3: TGTGCCAGCATAGATAGGGGCGGGGCGGGCACTGAAGCTTTCTTT. Encoded protein: CASIDRGGAGTEAFF.